The 19 T cell receptor beta chains reported below all come from one sample, sequenced in a study of OX40 agonist ivuxolimab in advanced cancers. Some clones are missing from TCRdb's copy, which holds only in-frame ones; the method was immunoSEQ multiplex PCR. The table includes over 55,000 clones, roughly 84% detected once. Sequenced here: CD4+ or CD8+ T cells sorted from blood, sampled in a trial of the OX40 agonist ivuxolimab. All receptors come from an adult with an advanced solid tumor such as melanoma, head and neck, liver or kidney cancer.

V usage is TRBV19 and J usage is TRBJ2-2; 10 bases match TRBD1. The CDR3 length is 16 residues. Germline CDR1 and CDR2: LNHDA and SQIVND (reference sequence). J was trimmed by 3 bases and V by 4 bases; bases with no gene match: 5. CDR3 DNA sequence: TGTGCCAGTAGTACCCGACAGGGGGCCGACACCGGGGAGCTGTTTTTT. Its protein product is CASSTRQGADTGELFF. Together with reference TRBV19 and TRBJ2-2, the CDR3 gives the full variable domain: DGGITQSPKYLFRKEGQNVTLSCEQNLNHDAMYWYRQDPGQGLRLIYYSQIVNDFQKGDIAEGYSVSREKKESFPLTVTSAQKNPTAFYLCASSTRQGADTGELFFGEGSRLTVL.

J is TRBJ1-2 and V is TRBV6-1, with 9 nucleotides matching TRBD1. Trimming took 4 bases from V and 2 from J; bases not matched to a gene: 8. CDR1 is MNHNS, CDR2 SASEGT, per germline. The CDR3 has 16 residues. CDR3 residues: CASSARQGVVNYGYTF. Here the CDR3 DNA reads TGTGCCAGCAGTGCGAGACAGGGGGTCGTCAACTATGGCTACACCTTC.

The chain employs TRBV6-1 and TRBJ1-5; 9 nucleotides match TRBD1. Germline CDR1 and CDR2: MNHNS and SASEGT. The trim removed 3 bases at V and 7 bases at J, leaving 7 bases unmatched. This CDR3 has 15 residues. CDR3 in DNA: TGTGCCAGCAGTGATCAGGACAGGGGAGGACAGCCCCAGCATTTT. Encoded protein: CASSDQDRGGQPQHF.

The J gene is TRBJ1-1, the V gene TRBV28; the match to TRBD1 covers 7 bases. CDR3 size: 15 residues. V was clipped by 3 bases and J by 0 bases; unmatched bases: 4. Germline CDR1 MDHEN, CDR2 SYDVKM. CDR3 sequence (DNA): TGTGCCAGCAGTTTTTTGACAGGGCTGAACACTGAAGCTTTCTTT. This codes for CASSFLTGLNTEAFF. Complete variable domain (other parts from reference TRBV28 and TRBJ1-1): DVKVTQSSRYLVKRTGEKVFLECVQDMDHENMFWYRQDPGLGLRLIYFSYDVKMKEKGDIPEGYSVSREKKERFSLILESASTNQTSMYLCASSFLTGLNTEAFFGQGTRLTVV.

In DNA form, the CDR3 reads TGTGCCAGCAGTGGCCCGAGAGGGGTGAACACTGAAGCTTTCTTT. The encoded protein is CASSGPRGVNTEAFF. This chain connects TRBV27 to TRBJ1-1; TRBD1 might be the D (5 bases). The V gene lost 5 bases and the J gene lost 0 bases, with 13 bases spanning the gap. The CDR3 contains 15 residues. Looked up from germline, CDR1 is MNHEY and CDR2 is SMNVEV (reference sequence).

This sequence joins TRBV7-9 and TRBJ2-5; 14 bases align to TRBD2. The CDR3 has 16 amino acids. Germline CDR1 SEHNR, CDR2 FQNEAQ (reference sequence). J was trimmed by 5 bases and V by 7 bases; bases with no gene match: 9. The CDR3 loop reads CASTTRTSGRQETQYF. The DNA of the CDR3 is TGTGCCAGCACCACTCGGACTAGCGGGAGGCAGGAGACCCAGTACTTC.

The CDR3 loop is CASSPVVGGSYGYTF. The CDR3 coding sequence is TGTGCCAGCAGCCCGGTGGTGGGGGGTTCCTATGGCTACACCTTC. The rearrangement uses TRBV5-4 and TRBJ1-2, with TRBD1 as a possible D gene (5 bases). Trimming left V 4 bases short and J 4 bases short, with 17 bases between. Looked up from germline, CDR1 is SGHNT and CDR2 is YYREEE (reference sequence). This CDR3 is 15 amino acids long.

The chain joins TRBV6-5 to TRBJ2-2; D ambiguous. Trimming pared 3 bases from V and 5 bases from J, leaving 7 bases between. This CDR3 comprises 13 residues. CDR1 is MNHEY and CDR2 is SVGAGI in the germline V gene. CDR3 region: CASSYRETGELFF. CDR3 DNA: TGTGCCAGCAGTTATAGGGAAACCGGGGAGCTGTTTTTT.

The chain has TRBV5-1 and TRBJ2-1, with a possible D match to TRBD1 (6 bases). V was cut by 4 bases and J by 1 base, with 9 bases left in between. This CDR3 comprises 14 residues. In germline, CDR1 is SGHRS, CDR2 YFSETQ. In DNA, the CDR3 is TGCGCCAGCAGCACGGACAGTTCCTACAATGAGCAGTTCTTC. Protein product: CASSTDSSYNEQFF.

The chain couples TRBV5-1 to TRBJ2-1; possibly TRBD2 for D (6 bases). The CDR3 length is 14 residues. V was pared by 0 bases and J by 9 bases, with 13 bases between. Germline lookup yields CDR1 SGHRS and CDR2 YFSETQ. Here the CDR3 DNA reads TGCGCCAGCAGCTTGGATGACCTGGAGGGTGAGCAGTTCTTC. This encodes CASSLDDLEGEQFF.

The chain recombines TRBV28 with TRBJ1-3; D gene uncertain. Deletions cut 5 bases from V and 1 base from J, with 9 bases between. This CDR3 region has 14 residues. Germline V CDR1 and CDR2: MDHEN, SYDVKM. The CDR3 region is CASSGFDSGNTIYF. For the CDR3, the DNA is TGTGCCAGCAGTGGTTTTGATTCTGGAAACACCATATATTTT.

This chain connects TRBV5-5 to TRBJ1-2; perhaps TRBD1 as D (5 bases). CDR1 SGHKS and CDR2 YYEKEE come from the germline V gene (reference sequence). Trimming left V 5 bases short and J 2 bases short, with 19 bases between. CDR3 length equals 16 residues. The CDR3 coding sequence is TGTGCCAGCAGTGGGGACGGGAGGGCGCGAAACTATGGCTACACCTTC. This gives the protein CASSGDGRARNYGYTF.

This clone appeared a few times. CDR3 in DNA: TGTGCCAGCAGTTTCACTAGCGGGGGCCACTCTGGGGCCAACGTCCTGACTTTC. The encoded protein is CASSFTSGGHSGANVLTF. The rearrangement uses TRBV7-2 and TRBJ2-6, with 11 bases fitting TRBD2. In germline, CDR1 is SGHTA, CDR2 FQGNSA. The V gene end was trimmed by 6 bases and the J gene end by 0 bases; junction bases not matched to a gene: 7. The CDR3 consists of 18 residues.

V is TRBV7-2 and J is TRBJ1-4, with 10 bases aligning to TRBD1. CDR1 is SGHTA and CDR2 is FQGNSA in the germline V gene. With V trimmed by 6 bases and J by 5 bases, 3 bases remained unmatched. The CDR3 is 14 amino acids. The CDR3, as DNA: TGTGCCAGCAGATTGGGACAGGGGAATGAAAAACTGTTTTTT. Translation gives CASRLGQGNEKLFF.

V is TRBV6-4 and J is TRBJ2-6; TRBD1 aligns across 7 bases. The CDR3 sequence is 16 residues long. Per germline, CDR1 MRHNA and CDR2 SNTAGT. With V trimmed by 3 bases and J by 2 bases, 4 bases remained unmatched. The DNA for the CDR3 is TGTGCCAGCAGTGAACAGGGGTTGGCTGGGGCCAACGTCCTGACTTTC. This sequence encodes CASSEQGLAGANVLTF.

J is TRBJ1-1 and V is TRBV5-6; the match to TRBD1 covers 9 bases. The CDR3 is made up of 14 amino acids. Germline CDR1 is SGHDT and CDR2 is YYEEEE. V trimming: 6 bases; J trimming: 6 bases; junction bases outside the gene matches: 9. The CDR3 DNA reads TGTGCCAGCAACTCTGACAGGGGGTTGTCTGAAGCTTTCTTT. Protein sequence: CASNSDRGLSEAFF.

This chain joins TRBV7-1 and TRBJ1-6, with TRBD1 as a possible D gene (5 bases). TRBV7-1 has ORF status, its function being uncertain. This CDR3 has 17 residues. Between the trimmed V and J ends, which lost 4 bases and 7 bases, there was a span of 20 bases. The CDR3 bases are TGTGCCAGCAGCTTAGAGATGGGACGGACGACCAATTCACCCCTCCACTTT. It yields the protein CASSLEMGRTTNSPLHF.

The chain employs TRBV7-7 and TRBJ2-6; D uncertain. Trimming took off 2 bases at V and 0 bases at J, with 11 bases between the two ends. The germline CDR1 and CDR2 sequences are SSHAT and FNYEAQ (reference sequence). This CDR3 region has 17 residues. In DNA, the CDR3 is TGTGCCAGCAGCTTATTGCCGCCAAACTCTGGGGCCAACGTCCTGACTTTC. Its protein is CASSLLPPNSGANVLTF.

The chain couples TRBV6-5 to TRBJ2-2; no clear D gene. The germline V and J ends were trimmed by 2 bases and 5 bases, with 15 bases remaining between them. Germline-derived CDR1 and CDR2 are MNHEY and SVGAGI. This CDR3 has 16 amino acids. The CDR3 loop is CASSYPSWARTGELFF. CDR3 in DNA: TGTGCCAGCAGTTACCCCTCCTGGGCGAGGACCGGGGAGCTGTTTTTT.